A single sample is the source of the 14 T cell receptor beta chains below, sequenced in a study of vaccination and CD4 T cells after COVID-19. Regarding time point: late sampling 161 to 241 days after vaccination in three convalescent patients. TCRdb reprocessed the PCR reads with MiXCR, giving one entry per CDR3 protein. This table has 25,000 to 30,000 distinct CDR3 sequences, 51% appearing once. The specimen comprised CD4+ T cells from blood, sampled about 7 months after SARS-CoV-2 vaccination. The receptors shown here come from a human donor who had recovered from COVID-19.

This clonotype was seen only a few times. The V gene is TRBV7-9, the J gene TRBJ1-5; D gene ambiguous. V was shortened by 3 bases and J by 5 bases, with 11 bases between the two germline ends. CDR3 size: 14 residues. CDR1 is SEHNR, CDR2 FQNEAQ, per germline (reference sequence). CDR3 amino acids: CASSFGGWDQPQHF. CDR3 nucleotides: TGTGCCAGCAGCTTCGGAGGGTGGGATCAGCCCCAGCATTTT.

V is TRBV7-9 and J is TRBJ1-1, with D uncertain. Germline loops: CDR1 SEHNR, CDR2 FQNEAQ (reference sequence). Trimming removed 5 bases from V and 1 base from J, with 11 bases in between. The CDR3 extends over 14 amino acids. The CDR3 nucleotides are TGTGCCAGCAGCGAGCTAGTCGGGAACACTGAAGCTTTCTTT. This encodes CASSELVGNTEAFF. Full variable domain (missing parts from reference TRBV7-9 and TRBJ1-1): DTGVSQNPRHKITKRGQNVTFRCDPISEHNRLYWYRQTLGQGPEFLTYFQNEAQLEKSRLLSDRFSAERPKGSFSTLEIQRTEQGDSAMYLCASSELVGNTEAFFGQGTRLTVV.

This sequence joins TRBV20-1 and TRBJ2-1, with 9 bases lining up with TRBD2. This CDR3 is built from 14 residues. The J segment lost 6 bases and the V segment lost 4 bases, leaving 7 bases of the junction unmatched. Germline-derived CDR1 and CDR2 are DFQATT and SNEGSKA (reference sequence). The CDR3: CSAKPGLAFNEQFF. The CDR3 nucleotides are TGCAGTGCTAAACCGGGACTAGCCTTCAATGAGCAGTTCTTC.

This clonotype has more than one count but fewer than ten. V and J are TRBV7-2 and TRBJ2-5; possibly TRBD1 for D (8 bases). Germline V gives CDR1 SGHTA, CDR2 FQGNSA. V lost 5 bases and J 4 bases, leaving 14 bases between the germline ends. The CDR3 contains 14 residues. This CDR3 is CASSPYRGGETQYF. CDR3 bases: TGTGCCAGCAGCCCTTACAGGGGGGGAGAGACCCAGTACTTC. The full variable domain, completed using reference TRBV7-2 and TRBJ2-5, is GAGVSQSPSNKVTEKGKDVELRCDPISGHTALYWYRQSLGQGLEFLIYFQGNSAPDKSGLPSDRFSAERTGGSVSTLTIQRTQQEDSAVYLCASSPYRGGETQYFGPGTRLLVL.

In this sample, this clonotype turned up a few times. The chain links TRBV6-1 to TRBJ2-1, with 14 bases fitting TRBD2. The CDR3 totals 16 residues. Per the germline V gene, CDR1 is MNHNS and CDR2 is SASEGT. V lost 6 bases and J lost 9; bases outside the gene matches: 10. CDR3 residues: CASRRAGLAGGSEQFF. CDR3 in DNA: TGTGCCAGCAGGAGGGCTGGACTAGCGGGAGGTAGTGAGCAGTTCTTC.

The J gene is TRBJ1-2, the V gene TRBV25-1, with D possibly being TRBD1 (6 bases). This CDR3 spans 14 amino acids. V gave up 6 bases and J gave up 3 bases, with 14 bases separating them. Germline CDR1 reads MGHDK; CDR2 reads SYGVNS. In DNA, the CDR3 is TGTGCCAGCAGCCCCCAGGGGCGTCACTATGGCTACACCTTC. It codes for CASSPQGRHYGYTF.

This clonotype came up a few times. The CDR3 coding sequence is TGTGCCACCAGCAGAGACAATACCGGGACTAGGGTATACAATGAGCAGTTCTTC. As protein: CATSRDNTGTRVYNEQFF. This rearrangement joins TRBV15 to TRBJ2-1; 8 nucleotides match TRBD2. Germline values: CDR1 LNHNV, CDR2 YYDKDF (reference sequence). V lost 0 bases and J lost 4; bases outside the gene matches: 11. This CDR3 spans 18 amino acids.

The V call is TRBV20-1, the J call TRBJ2-1, with a possible D match to TRBD1 (5 bases). The CDR3 is made up of 14 amino acids. The V end lost 2 bases, the J end lost 8 bases, and 16 bases lay between the germline ends. Germline V gives CDR1 DFQATT, CDR2 SNEGSKA (reference sequence). The CDR3 protein is CSARQGLLFDEQFF. The CDR3 coding sequence is TGCAGTGCTAGACAGGGTTTGCTTTTCGATGAGCAGTTCTTC.

The chain is built from TRBV19 and TRBJ1-1; D possibly corresponds to TRBD1 (6 bases). With 8 bases removed from V and 1 base from J, the gap between germline ends came to 14 bases. Germline CDR1 is LNHDA and CDR2 is SQIVND (reference sequence). The CDR3 length is 14 residues. Here the CDR3 reads CASQSGQRNTEAFF. In DNA, the CDR3 is TGTGCCAGTCAATCCGGACAGCGGAACACTGAAGCTTTCTTT.

The V and J genes are TRBV20-1 and TRBJ2-5; D might be TRBD2 (5 bases). Germline V gives CDR1 DFQATT, CDR2 SNEGSKA (reference sequence). V was clipped by 3 bases and J by 2 bases, with 13 bases between them. CDR3 length equals 14 residues. The CDR3, as DNA: TGCAGTGCTAGTCTTGGCCGGGGACAAGAGACCCAGTACTTC. The encoded protein is CSASLGRGQETQYF.

The chain uses TRBV20-1 and TRBJ2-7, with D maybe TRBD1 (6 bases). The CDR3 consists of 15 residues. The germline V gene encodes CDR1 DFQATT and CDR2 SNEGSKA (reference sequence). V was trimmed by 1 base and J by 7 bases, leaving 20 bases between them. CDR3 DNA sequence: TGCAGTGCTAGAGTAACAGGGTTCCGAGGCAGGGAGCAGTACTTC. Translated: CSARVTGFRGREQYF.

This clonotype has just a few counts. The rearrangement uses TRBV6-1 and TRBJ1-5, with TRBD1 as a possible D gene (6 bases). V lost 4 bases to trimming and J lost 1 base, with 20 bases between them. CDR1 is MNHNS and CDR2 is SASEGT in the germline V gene. The CDR3 is 18 residues long. DNA of the CDR3: TGTGCCAGCAGTGGAATAACCAAGAACAGGGTAAGCAATCAGCCCCAGCATTTT. This translates into CASSGITKNRVSNQPQHF.

J is TRBJ2-5 and V is TRBV29-1; TRBD1 agrees at 8 bases. The CDR3 is 12 amino acids. Germline CDR1 reads SQVTM; CDR2 reads ANQGSEA. Germline trimming cut 8 bases from V and 3 bases from J; bases unmatched to any gene: 5. CDR3: CSTDRGEETQYF. Written as DNA, the CDR3 is TGCAGCACAGACAGGGGTGAAGAGACCCAGTACTTC.

This clonotype was counted between two and nine times. V gene TRBV11-2 combines with J gene TRBJ1-1, with D hard to call. CDR1 and CDR2 from the germline V gene are SGHAT and FQNNGV. With 4 bases removed from V and 1 base from J, the gap between germline ends came to 13 bases. This CDR3 comprises 15 residues. The CDR3 reads CASSSRARPNTEAFF. CDR3 DNA: TGTGCCAGCAGCTCCCGCGCGAGACCGAACACTGAAGCTTTCTTT.